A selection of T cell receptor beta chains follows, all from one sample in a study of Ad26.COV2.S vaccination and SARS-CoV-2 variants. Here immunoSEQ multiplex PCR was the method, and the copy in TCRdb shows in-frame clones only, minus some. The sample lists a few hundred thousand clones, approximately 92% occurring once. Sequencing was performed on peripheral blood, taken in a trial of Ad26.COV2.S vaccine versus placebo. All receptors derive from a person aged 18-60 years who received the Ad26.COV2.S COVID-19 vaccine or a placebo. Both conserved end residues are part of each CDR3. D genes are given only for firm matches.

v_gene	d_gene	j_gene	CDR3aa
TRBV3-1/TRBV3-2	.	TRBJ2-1	CASSQRGLGYNEQFF
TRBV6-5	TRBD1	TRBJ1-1	CASNIPGQGQEAFF
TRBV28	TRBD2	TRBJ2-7	CASRLAGGAYEQYF
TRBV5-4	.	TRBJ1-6	CASSGGGSPLHF
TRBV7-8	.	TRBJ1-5	CASSARGGIGQRERNQPQHF
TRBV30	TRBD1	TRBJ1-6	CAWSGTGLGSPLHF
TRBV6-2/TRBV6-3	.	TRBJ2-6	CASSYLGYSGANVLTF
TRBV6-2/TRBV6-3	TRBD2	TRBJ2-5	CASSYSKRTSGGPGETQYF
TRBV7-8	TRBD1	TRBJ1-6	CASSLWTGNSPLHF
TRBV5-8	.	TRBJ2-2	CASSQDIGGTGELFF
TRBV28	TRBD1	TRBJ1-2	CASSLPGTAHYGYTF
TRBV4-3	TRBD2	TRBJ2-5	CASSQEGTSGGLYQETQYF
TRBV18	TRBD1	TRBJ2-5	CASSPPGTAQETQYF
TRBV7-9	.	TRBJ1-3	CASSLGQPLGGNTIYF